This T cell receptor beta chain is from a study of CD8+ T cells in alopecia areata. Across the study: Treated patients took oral tofacitinib at 5 to 10 mg twice daily.

Once RNA had been extracted, it was reverse transcribed into cDNA to act as the sequencing template. Assay used: immunoSEQ multiplex PCR; TCRdb lists only in-frame clones, some missing. Seen here are approximately 140,000 clones, roughly 44% observed once, and the top ten hold roughly 7.5%. Comments on this clone: Its antigen is undetermined.

Broader study findings: In lesional scalp, particularly from alopecia totalis/universalis, clonality was higher than in normal scalp.

Trimming removed 1 base at V and 7 bases at J, with 16 bases between. This CDR3 is 16 amino acids long. CDR1 and CDR2 (germline): MGHRA, YSYEKL. The receptor's source is a human donor with alopecia areata. V is TRBV4-1 and J is TRBJ1-4; D gene uncertain. The source material was CD4+ T cells sorted from blood. DNA of the CDR3: TGCGCCAGCAGCCAAGTGATCACAGTGGGGAGTGAAAAACTGTTTTTT. Amino acids: CASSQVITVGSEKLFF.